This section outlines one TCR beta chain sequence together with its context. Its specificity is not known. The data are from a study of CD8 T cells in Susac syndrome. Study outcomes and limitations: In total CD8+ repertoires, around 17 Susac-specific public clones were detected, and CD8+ TEMRA repertoires contained five.

Reverse transcription of roughly 0.5 to 1 ug RNA used random hexamers. The immunoSEQ assay covered 54 Vbeta and 13 Jbeta segments for CDR3. TCRdb passed the immunoSEQ multiplex PCR reads through MiXCR, listing each CDR3 protein once. The sample has about 110,000 distinct CDR3 sequences; roughly 95% are singletons. The CDR3 has 13 amino acids. Trimming stripped 3 bases from V and 6 bases from J, with 12 bases between. The rearrangement uses TRBV12-3 or TRBV12-4 and TRBJ2-7, with a tentative D call TRBD2 (5 bases). Source material: CD8+ T cells from PBMCs. The TCR was taken from a human donor with Susac syndrome. The CDR3 sequence is CASSFLGEGEQYF. In DNA form, the CDR3 reads TGTGCCAGCAGTTTTCTTGGCGAGGGCGAGCAGTACTTC.